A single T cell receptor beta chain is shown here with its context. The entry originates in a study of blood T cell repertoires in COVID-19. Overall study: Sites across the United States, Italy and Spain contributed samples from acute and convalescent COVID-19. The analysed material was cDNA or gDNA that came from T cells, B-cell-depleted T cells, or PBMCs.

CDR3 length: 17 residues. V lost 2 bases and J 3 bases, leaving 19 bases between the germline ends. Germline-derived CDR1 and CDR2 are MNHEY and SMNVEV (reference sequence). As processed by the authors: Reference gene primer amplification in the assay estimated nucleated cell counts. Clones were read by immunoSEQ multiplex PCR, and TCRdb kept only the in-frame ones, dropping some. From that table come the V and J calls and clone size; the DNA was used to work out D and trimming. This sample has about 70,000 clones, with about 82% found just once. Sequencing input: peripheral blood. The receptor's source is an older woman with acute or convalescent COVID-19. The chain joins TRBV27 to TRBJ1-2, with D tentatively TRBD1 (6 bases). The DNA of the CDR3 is TGTGCCAGCAGTTTACCTGACAGGCCCCTAGCGGACTATGGCTACACCTTC. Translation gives CASSLPDRPLADYGYTF.